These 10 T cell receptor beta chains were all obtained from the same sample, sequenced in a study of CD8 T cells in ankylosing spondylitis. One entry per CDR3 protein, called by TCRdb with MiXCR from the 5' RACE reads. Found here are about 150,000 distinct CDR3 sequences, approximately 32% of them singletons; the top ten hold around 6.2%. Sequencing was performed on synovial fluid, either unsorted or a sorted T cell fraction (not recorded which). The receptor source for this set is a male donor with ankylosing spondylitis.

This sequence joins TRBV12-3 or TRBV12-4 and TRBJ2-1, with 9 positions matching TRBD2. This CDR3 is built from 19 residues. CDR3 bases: TGTACCTGCAGTTTCGGGGTTGGTAGATCGGCGGGGGGGGACAATGAGCAGTTCTTC. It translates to CTCSFGVGRSAGGDNEQFF.

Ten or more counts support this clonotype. This CDR3 is CSAASGSNHEQFF. The CDR3, as DNA: TGCAGTGCTGCTAGCGGGAGTAACCATGAGCAGTTCTTC. The gene calls are TRBV20-1 and TRBJ2-1; the match to TRBD2 covers 10 bases. The germline V gene has CDR1 DFQATT and CDR2 SNEGSKA (reference sequence). The length of the CDR3 is 13 residues. With V trimmed by 5 bases and J by 8 bases, 6 bases remained unmatched.

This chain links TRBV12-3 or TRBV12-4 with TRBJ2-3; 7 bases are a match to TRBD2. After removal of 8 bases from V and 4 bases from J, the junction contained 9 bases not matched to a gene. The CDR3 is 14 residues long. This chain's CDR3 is CASGRDYSSDTQYF. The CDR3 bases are TGTGCCAGCGGGAGGGACTACAGCTCAGATACGCAGTATTTT.

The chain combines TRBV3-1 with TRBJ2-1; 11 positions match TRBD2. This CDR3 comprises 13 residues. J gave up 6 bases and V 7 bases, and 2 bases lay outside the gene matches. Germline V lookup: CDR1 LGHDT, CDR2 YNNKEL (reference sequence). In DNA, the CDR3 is TGTGCCAGCAAACTAGCGGGAGCCAATGAGCAGTTCTTC. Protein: CASKLAGANEQFF.

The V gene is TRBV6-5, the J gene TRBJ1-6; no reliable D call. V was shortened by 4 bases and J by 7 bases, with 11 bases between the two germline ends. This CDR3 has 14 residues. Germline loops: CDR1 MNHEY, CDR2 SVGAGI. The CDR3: CASSSSIGNSPLHF. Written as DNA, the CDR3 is TGTGCCAGCAGTTCCTCCATAGGAAATTCACCCCTCCACTTT.

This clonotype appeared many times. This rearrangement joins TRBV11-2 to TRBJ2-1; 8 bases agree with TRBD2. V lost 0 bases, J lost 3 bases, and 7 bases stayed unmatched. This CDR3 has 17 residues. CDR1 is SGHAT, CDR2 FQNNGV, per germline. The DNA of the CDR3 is TGTGCCAGCAGCTTAGAGTCCAGCGGGAGTTTCTACAATGAGCAGTTCTTC. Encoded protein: CASSLESSGSFYNEQFF.

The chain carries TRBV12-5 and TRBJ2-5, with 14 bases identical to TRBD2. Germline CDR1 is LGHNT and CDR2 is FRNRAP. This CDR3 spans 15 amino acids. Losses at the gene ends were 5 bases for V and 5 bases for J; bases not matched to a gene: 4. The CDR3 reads CASGKGTSGSETQYF. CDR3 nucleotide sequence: TGTGCTAGTGGTAAGGGGACTAGCGGGAGCGAGACCCAGTACTTC.

The CDR3 sequence is CASTPGGSATRGYEQYF. DNA for the CDR3: TGTGCCAGCACCCCTGGGGGATCCGCCACCCGAGGCTACGAGCAGTACTTC. V is TRBV6-2 or TRBV6-3 and J is TRBJ2-7; D may be TRBD1 or TRBD2 (5 bases each). The CDR3 length is 17 residues. CDR1 is MNHEY and CDR2 is SVGEGT in the germline V gene. Deletions cut 7 bases from V and 3 bases from J, with 25 bases between.

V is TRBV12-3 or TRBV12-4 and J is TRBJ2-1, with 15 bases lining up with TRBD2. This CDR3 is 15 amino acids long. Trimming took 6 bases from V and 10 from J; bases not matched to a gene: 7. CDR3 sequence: CASRSGLAGGAEQFF. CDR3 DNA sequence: TGTGCCAGCAGATCCGGACTAGCGGGGGGGGCCGAGCAGTTCTTC.

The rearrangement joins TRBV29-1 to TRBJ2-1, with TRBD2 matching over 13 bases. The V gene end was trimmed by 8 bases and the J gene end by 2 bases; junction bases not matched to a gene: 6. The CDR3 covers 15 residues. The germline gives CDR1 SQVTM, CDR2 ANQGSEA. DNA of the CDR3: TGCAGCTCCACTAGCGGGGGGGCCGCCTACAATGAGCAGTTCTTC. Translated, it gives CSSTSGGAAYNEQFF.